A selection of T cell receptor beta chains follows, all from one sample in a study of T-cell reconstitution after alpha-beta-depleted transplantation in children. TCRdb passed the PCR reads through MiXCR, listing each CDR3 protein once. The table lists some 640,000 distinct CDR3 sequences, 15% to 20% of them singletons. The sequencing here drew on PBMCs from the stem cell graft donor, taken from the stem cell graft. The receptor source for this set is a human donor who donated a stem cell graft to a child with acute myeloid leukemia. CDR3s include the opening cysteine and the closing phenylalanine or tryptophan. A D gene is named only where the DNA matches it firmly.

d_gene	j_gene	v_gene	CDR3aa
NA	TRBJ1-1	TRBV7-2	CASSGGPMNTEAFF
TRBD1	TRBJ2-7	TRBV25-1	CASSDQMGQNYEQYF
NA	TRBJ1-6	TRBV28	CASSPARGTYNSPLHF
TRBD1	TRBJ1-1	TRBV6-1	CASTSQGAGLDTEAFF
NA	TRBJ2-5	TRBV29-1	CSVGHYLQETQYF
NA	TRBJ2-5	TRBV6-5	CASSYSAWTEETQYF
NA	TRBJ1-1	TRBV7-2	CASSRNGGGSSNEAFF
TRBD1	TRBJ2-5	TRBV7-2	CASSSWTGQETQYF
TRBD2	TRBJ2-7	TRBV12-3/TRBV12-4	CASSFRGGGIYEQYF
TRBD1	TRBJ1-1	TRBV12-3/TRBV12-4	CASSSQDRGRLAEAFF
NA	TRBJ2-7	TRBV12-5	CASGLSGSYEQYF
NA	TRBJ2-7	TRBV4-1	CASSQARFSYEQYF
NA	TRBJ2-2	TRBV4-3	CASSQDLGANTGELFF
TRBD1	TRBJ2-5	TRBV2	CASSDRRTGGEETQYF
NA	TRBJ2-7	TRBV7-9	CASSPEAGAKEQYF
TRBD1	TRBJ2-1	TRBV20-1	CSARAHRGNYNEQFF
NA	TRBJ2-7	TRBV18	CASSPPGGHQVYEQYF
NA	TRBJ2-1	TRBV11-2	CASSLVGFGQPKSSYNEQFF
TRBD2	TRBJ2-1	TRBV5-1	CASSLGTSDFYNEQFF
NA	TRBJ1-3	TRBV7-6	CASSSGGAGNTIYF
TRBD1	TRBJ1-1	TRBV25-1	CASSEFLGQADPDAFF
NA	TRBJ2-2	TRBV29-1	CSVAPGGWTGELFF
NA	TRBJ2-3	TRBV5-4	CASSLEPGVTDTQYF
NA	TRBJ2-1	TRBV20-1	CSASGFYNEQFF
NA	TRBJ2-3	TRBV20-1	CSARDTRGADTQYF
NA	TRBJ1-1	TRBV7-2	CASRLPGGANTEAFF
NA	TRBJ2-1	TRBV4-2	CASSQERSNEQFF
NA	TRBJ2-2	TRBV12-3/TRBV12-4	CASSPLRGANTGELFF
NA	TRBJ2-7	TRBV4-2	CASSPEPQSSYEQYF
NA	TRBJ2-2	TRBV5-1	CASSFAAENTGELFF
NA	TRBJ1-5	TRBV27	CASKGRAGAGRPQHF
NA	TRBJ2-1	TRBV12-3/TRBV12-4	CASSLFDQGNEQFF
TRBD2	TRBJ2-3	TRBV20-1	CSALTGGNTDTQYF
NA	TRBJ1-1	TRBV6-5	CASSSQGKRSTEAFF
TRBD1	TRBJ2-1	TRBV4-3	CASSLIVTGGNEQFF
NA	TRBJ1-2	TRBV25-1	CASRGPPTVYGYTF
NA	TRBJ2-5	TRBV10-3	CAISGDWKETQYF
TRBD2	TRBJ2-4	TRBV4-2	CASSPGGSIQYF
NA	TRBJ1-4	TRBV20-1	CSALTTTTGEKLFF
NA	TRBJ2-3	TRBV12-3/TRBV12-4	CASSFRDTQYF
NA	TRBJ1-5	TRBV7-8	CASSSVRGYQPQHF
TRBD1	TRBJ1-5	TRBV7-9	CASSITGAGNQPQHF
NA	TRBJ2-2	TRBV20-1	CSARRLGFNTGELFF
NA	TRBJ2-5	TRBV3-1	CASSQDHQWTQYF
NA	TRBJ1-2	TRBV6-1	CASSERRPRAYGYTF
NA	TRBJ2-1	TRBV7-2	CASSLDILNEQFF
TRBD1	TRBJ2-1	TRBV9	CASSVDREQFF
NA	TRBJ2-3	TRBV12-3/TRBV12-4	CASSPLGGDTQYF
NA	TRBJ1-1	TRBV9	CASSSMGYTEAFF
TRBD1	TRBJ2-6	TRBV7-2	CASSLSMTGSGANVLTF
NA	TRBJ2-2	TRBV24-1	CATSDLGARGTSNTGELFF
TRBD1	TRBJ2-1	TRBV7-9	CASSPQGAYYNEQFF
TRBD1	TRBJ2-1	TRBV7-2	CASSSTGSAYNEQFF
NA	TRBJ1-6	TRBV20-1	CSARSEGGQNSPLHF
NA	TRBJ1-2	TRBV6-1	CASSERLGPNYGYTF